One and the same sample provided the 32 T cell receptor beta chains below, sequenced in a study of cytomegalovirus exposure and HLA in healthy donors. Vbeta (60) and Jbeta (13) primers were used in the PCR. The repertoire was sequenced with immunoSEQ multiplex PCR; TCRdb's copy has only in-frame clones and lacks some. The data contain over 150,000 clones, approximately 78% of them singletons. The sequenced sample consisted of PBMCs. These TCRs come from a woman between 50 and 59 years old in good health and CMV-seropositive.

The chain is built from TRBV7-9 and TRBJ2-7; 7 bases are a match to TRBD1. The germline CDR1 and CDR2 sequences are SEHNR and FQNEAQ (reference sequence). The J segment lost 4 bases and the V segment lost 5 bases, leaving 20 bases of the junction unmatched. CDR3 size: 18 residues. For the CDR3, the DNA is TGTGCCAGCAGCGGAGGTGACAGGGCATGGGTAAGAGGATACGAGCAGTACTTC. Amino acids: CASSGGDRAWVRGYEQYF.

The J gene is TRBJ1-2, the V gene TRBV18; maybe TRBD1 (5 bases). Germline CDR1 is KGHSH and CDR2 is LQKENI. The CDR3 has 16 amino acids. V dropped 0 bases and J dropped 4 bases, with 15 bases sitting between them. The CDR3 DNA follows: TGTGCCAGCTCACCACCGACAAGGGGCTCGCGCTATGGCTACACCTTC. As protein: CASSPPTRGSRYGYTF. Supplemented by reference TRBV18 and TRBJ1-2, the full variable domain reads NAGVMQNPRHLVRRRGQEARLRCSPMKGHSHVYWYRQLPEEGLKFMVYLQKENIIDESGMPKERFSAEFPKEGPSILRIQQVVRGDSAAYFCASSPPTRGSRYGYTFGSGTRLTVV.

CDR3 in DNA: TGTGCCTGGAGGATCCGGGGGGCCTACGAGCAGTACTTC. This encodes CAWRIRGAYEQYF. The chain carries TRBV30 and TRBJ2-7; 7 nucleotides match TRBD2. The CDR3 extends over 13 amino acids. V gave up 3 bases and J gave up 2 bases; unmatched junction bases: 4. The V gene's germline CDR1 is GTSNPN and CDR2 SVGIG (reference sequence).

The genes are TRBV2 and TRBJ1-1; tentative D call: TRBD1 (6 bases). The CDR3 is made up of 16 amino acids. Germline-derived CDR1 and CDR2 are SNHLY and FYNNEI. Between the trimmed V and J ends, which lost 1 base and 5 bases, there was a span of 17 bases. The CDR3 spells CASSEGPGGGWTEAFF. The DNA for the CDR3 is TGTGCCAGCAGTGAAGGTCCGGGAGGGGGGTGGACTGAAGCTTTCTTT.

The V gene is TRBV27, the J gene TRBJ2-5; 10 bases map to TRBD2. The V segment lost 6 bases and the J segment 2 bases; nucleotides outside the gene matches: 9. CDR1 is MNHEY and CDR2 is SMNVEV in the germline V gene (reference sequence). This CDR3 comprises 16 residues. The CDR3 reads CASSPSGGEGQETQYF. In DNA form, the CDR3 reads TGTGCCAGCAGCCCTAGCGGGGGCGAGGGGCAAGAGACCCAGTACTTC.

The chain joins TRBV27 to TRBJ1-4; D not certain. The V gene lost 2 bases and the J gene lost 6 bases, with 10 bases spanning the gap. The germline V gene has CDR1 MNHEY and CDR2 SMNVEV (reference sequence). The CDR3 length is 14 residues. In nucleotides, the CDR3 is TGTGCCAGCAGTTTAAGCGGGCGGGATGAAAAACTGTTTTTT. Translation gives CASSLSGRDEKLFF.

This rearrangement joins TRBV11-2 to TRBJ2-5; 12 bases are a match to TRBD2. Losses at the gene ends were 1 base for V and 4 bases for J; bases not matched to a gene: 4. The germline V gene has CDR1 SGHAT and CDR2 FQNNGV. This CDR3 spans 16 amino acids. CDR3 region: CASSLALAGGLETQYF. The CDR3 bases are TGTGCCAGCAGCTTAGCCCTAGCGGGGGGGTTAGAGACCCAGTACTTC.

As regards this clone: Relative to the germline gene, one junction end is altered; a read error may explain this. This chain uses TRBV7-9 with TRBJ2-1; 9 bases line up with TRBD2. Germline CDR1 reads SEHNR; CDR2 reads FQNEAQ (reference sequence). This CDR3 spans 15 amino acids. The CDR3 nucleotides read TGTTCCAGCAGCTTGGTTGCGGGGGGGAGGAATGAGCAGTTCTTC. Amino acids: CSSSLVAGGRNEQFF. The whole variable domain, remainder taken from reference TRBV7-9 and TRBJ2-1, is DTGVSQNPRHKITKRGQNVTFRCDPISEHNRLYWYRQTLGQGPEFLTYFQNEAQLEKSRLLSDRFSAERPKGSFSTLEIQRTEQGDSAMYLCSSSLVAGGRNEQFFGPGTRLTVL.

There are a few counts of this clone. The chain uses TRBV5-1 and TRBJ1-6; no clear D gene. Germline V CDR1 and CDR2: SGHRS, YFSETQ. The CDR3 is made up of 16 amino acids. Trimming took off 0 bases at V and 7 bases at J, with 14 bases between the two ends. In nucleotides, the CDR3 is TGCGCCAGCAGCTTGGGTATGGATTCGGGAAATTCACCCCTCCACTTT. This codes for CASSLGMDSGNSPLHF.

The CDR3: CSVAVQGATTEAFF. In DNA, the CDR3 is TGCAGCGTTGCGGTACAGGGGGCCACCACTGAAGCTTTCTTT. V gene TRBV29-1 combines with J gene TRBJ1-1, with 9 bases lining up with TRBD1. Per germline, CDR1 SQVTM and CDR2 ANQGSEA. The V gene end was trimmed by 4 bases and the J gene end by 4 bases; junction bases not matched to a gene: 7. The CDR3 is 14 amino acids. Full variable domain (remainder filled in from reference TRBV29-1 and TRBJ1-1): SAVISQKPSRDICQRGTSLTIQCQVDSQVTMMFWYRQQPGQSLTLIATANQGSEATYESGFVIDKFPISRPNLTFSTLTVSNMSPEDSSIYLCSVAVQGATTEAFFGQGTRLTVV.

This chain connects TRBV9 to TRBJ2-7; D not resolved. V was cut by 0 bases and J by 2 bases, with 9 bases left in between. Per the germline V gene, CDR1 is SGDLS and CDR2 is YYNGEE. This CDR3 contains 14 residues. The CDR3 region has the DNA TGTGCCAGCAGCGTAGGTTCAGAGGCCTACGAGCAGTACTTC. Translated, it gives CASSVGSEAYEQYF.

The chain carries TRBV5-1 and TRBJ2-5; D gene ambiguous. The DNA end is more similar to TRBJ2-7, so the J call may be wrong. The germline V gene encodes CDR1 SGHRS and CDR2 YFSETQ. The CDR3 runs to 12 residues. CDR3 coding DNA: TGCGCCAGCAGCTTGAGCCCCTACGAGCAGTACTTC. Protein sequence: CASSLSPYEQYF.

This chain uses TRBV7-2 with TRBJ1-1, with D possibly being TRBD1 (6 bases). Per germline, CDR1 SGHTA and CDR2 FQGNSA. Trimming removed 6 bases at V and 2 bases at J, with 10 bases between. The CDR3 totals 13 residues. In nucleotides, the CDR3 is TGTGCCAGCAGGGACAGACAAAACACTGAAGCTTTCTTT. This gives the protein CASRDRQNTEAFF.

The DNA for the CDR3 is TGTGCCAGCAGCGGCAGGGACGAGCAGTACTTC. Amino acids: CASSGRDEQYF. V gene TRBV5-4 combines with J gene TRBJ2-7; TRBD1 is a possible D gene (5 bases). The CDR3 loop spans 11 amino acids. With 4 bases removed from V and 5 bases from J, the gap between germline ends came to 7 bases. Germline V gene sequence: CDR1 SGHNT, CDR2 YYREEE (reference sequence).

As for this clone: The sample holds other DNA sequences that translate to the same CDR3. In nucleotides, the CDR3 is TGTGCCAGCAGCCCAGGACAGGGGGTAAACAATGAGCAGTTCTTC. It codes for CASSPGQGVNNEQFF. The chain is built from TRBV4-2 and TRBJ2-1, with TRBD1 matching 10 bases. The length of the CDR3 is 15 residues. The germline CDR1 and CDR2 sequences are LGHNA and YNFKEQ. Germline trimming cut 4 bases from V and 5 bases from J; bases unmatched to any gene: 5.

This clone was seen a few times. The rearrangement uses TRBV9 and TRBJ1-3; possible D gene TRBD1, 5 bases. The V end was cut by 3 bases, the J end by 2 bases, with 12 bases between. CDR1 and CDR2 from the germline V gene are SGDLS and YYNGEE. CDR3 length: 15 residues. The CDR3 nucleotides are TGTGCCAGCAGCGGACAGACCCTCCCTGGAAACACCATATATTTT. Its translation: CASSGQTLPGNTIYF.

This clone was detected only a few times. This chain connects TRBV6-5 to TRBJ1-4, with D hard to call. CDR3 length equals 13 residues. Germline CDR1 and CDR2: MNHEY and SVGAGI. V was shortened by 2 bases and J by 7 bases, with 8 bases between the two germline ends. In DNA form, the CDR3 reads TGTGCCAGCAGTTACGGCGGAGTTGAAAAACTGTTTTTT. Translated, it gives CASSYGGVEKLFF.

This clone came up once. V is TRBV6-1 and J is TRBJ1-4; no firm D call. The V and J ends lost 8 bases and 8 bases respectively, with 21 bases between them. CDR1 and CDR2 from the germline V gene are MNHNS and SASEGT. The CDR3 has 15 residues. The CDR3 bases are TGTGCCAGCTCCCTAGCCCAGAACGACTGGGAAAAACTGTTTTTT. Translated, it gives CASSLAQNDWEKLFF.

The chain employs TRBV6-1 and TRBJ1-2; D might be TRBD1 (5 bases). The V and J ends lost 1 base and 7 bases respectively, with 16 bases between them. The CDR3 length is 15 residues. Germline assignment: CDR1 MNHNS and CDR2 SASEGT. In nucleotides, the CDR3 is TGTGCCAGCAGTGAAGATGGGGCAGGGCCGGTTGGCTACACCTTC. This codes for CASSEDGAGPVGYTF.

The rearrangement links TRBV4-1 to TRBJ1-5; TRBD1 matches 7 bases. Germline loops: CDR1 MGHRA, CDR2 YSYEKL. The CDR3 is made up of 14 amino acids. After removal of 4 bases from V and 7 bases from J, the junction contained 7 bases not matched to a gene. The CDR3 nucleotides read TGCGCCAGCAGCCGCAGACAGGGTGACCAGCCCCAGCATTTT. Its translation: CASSRRQGDQPQHF.

This clone occurred once. The rearrangement uses TRBV11-2 and TRBJ1-3; D possibly corresponds to TRBD1 (5 bases). Germline V gene data show CDR1 as SGHAT and CDR2 as FQNNGV. With 1 base removed from V and 1 base from J, the gap between germline ends came to 20 bases. This CDR3 region has 19 residues. This CDR3 is CASSLAGLTVWGSGNTIYF. The CDR3 coding sequence is TGTGCCAGCAGCTTAGCGGGACTCACCGTCTGGGGATCTGGAAACACCATATATTTT.

Concerning this clone itself: A junction end diverges from the germline sequence, so it may reflect a read error. This chain connects TRBV5-1 to TRBJ1-3; a weak D match, TRBD1 (6 bases). CDR1 and CDR2 (germline): SGHRS, YFSETQ. The CDR3 has 14 residues. The CDR3 spells CASSLERGANTRYF. In nucleotides, the CDR3 is TGCGCCAGCAGCTTGGAGCGGGGGGCGAACACCAGATATTTT.

The chain is built from TRBV5-1 and TRBJ2-7; TRBD2 might be the D (5 bases). The CDR3 covers 14 residues. V lost 0 bases to trimming and J lost 4 bases, with 11 bases between them. Germline-derived CDR1 and CDR2 are SGHRS and YFSETQ. The CDR3 reads CASSLATGNYEQYF. CDR3 in DNA: TGCGCCAGCAGCTTGGCCACGGGAAATTACGAGCAGTACTTC.

The rearrangement joins TRBV6-4 to TRBJ2-1; a weak D match, TRBD1 (5 bases). There are 16 residues in the CDR3. Trimming left V 0 bases short and J 0 bases short, with 9 bases between. Germline V gene data show CDR1 as MRHNA and CDR2 as SNTAGT. CDR3 nucleotide sequence: TGTGCCAGCAGTGACTCGGGCAGGGCCTCCTACAATGAGCAGTTCTTC. This codes for CASSDSGRASYNEQFF.

This clone was counted between two and nine times. The V call is TRBV9, the J call TRBJ2-1, with TRBD1 identical over 7 bases. With V trimmed by 0 bases and J by 5 bases, 5 bases remained unmatched. Germline CDR1 SGDLS, CDR2 YYNGEE. This CDR3 is built from 15 residues. In DNA form, the CDR3 reads TGTGCCAGCAGCGTAGAAGGGGGCGCCCACAATGAGCAGTTCTTC. As protein: CASSVEGGAHNEQFF.

The V call is TRBV6-5, the J call TRBJ1-1; D might be TRBD1 (6 bases). Looked up from germline, CDR1 is MNHEY and CDR2 is SVGAGI. There are 16 residues in the CDR3. Trimming cost V 1 base and J 1 base, with 13 bases left between them. The CDR3 protein is CASSYFRDIPNTEAFF. The CDR3 bases are TGTGCCAGCAGTTACTTCCGGGACATTCCGAACACTGAAGCTTTCTTT.

The chain combines TRBV6-6 with TRBJ1-1; TRBD1 might be the D (6 bases). Germline values: CDR1 MNHNY, CDR2 SVGAGI (reference sequence). There are 15 residues in the CDR3. Trimming took off 5 bases at V and 0 bases at J, with 13 bases between the two ends. In nucleotides, the CDR3 is TGTGCCAGCAGTCCCGAGGGGGGGATGAACACTGAAGCTTTCTTT. Protein product: CASSPEGGMNTEAFF.

The chain has TRBV5-3 and TRBJ2-4; D remains ambiguous. TRBV5-3 is known as an ORF, though its function is uncertain. The ends were cut back, 6 bases at V and 7 bases at J, with 8 bases in the middle. The CDR3 extends over 11 amino acids. Here the CDR3 DNA reads TGTGCCAGAACCCACAAGAACATTCAGTACTTC. This encodes CARTHKNIQYF.

V and J are TRBV9 and TRBJ2-5, with TRBD2 matching over 16 bases. V gave up 4 bases and J gave up 5 bases; unmatched junction bases: 8. Germline-derived CDR1 and CDR2 are SGDLS and YYNGEE. The CDR3 loop spans 17 amino acids. CDR3 DNA: TGTGCCAGCAGCCCCGGGACTAGCGGGGGGGCTAAGGAGACCCAGTACTTC. Its translation is CASSPGTSGGAKETQYF. Filled out from reference TRBV9 and TRBJ2-5, the complete variable domain reads DSGVTQTPKHLITATGQRVTLRCSPRSGDLSVYWYQQSLDQGLQFLIQYYNGEERAKGNILERFSAQQFPDLHSELNLSSLELGDSALYFCASSPGTSGGAKETQYFGPGTRLLVL.

This chain joins TRBV4-1 and TRBJ2-1, with D maybe TRBD1 (6 bases). CDR3 length equals 17 residues. With 6 bases removed from V and 2 bases from J, the gap between germline ends came to 20 bases. Germline CDR1 reads MGHRA; CDR2 reads YSYEKL. Written as DNA, the CDR3 is TGCGCCAGCAGTTTCAAGATAAAAGGGGGACCCTACAATGAGCAGTTCTTC. Protein sequence: CASSFKIKGGPYNEQFF.

The chain couples TRBV6-1 to TRBJ1-4; TRBD1 matches at 8 bases. V gave up 10 bases and J gave up 4 bases; unmatched junction bases: 5. Germline assignment: CDR1 MNHNS and CDR2 SASEGT. There are 13 residues in the CDR3. For the CDR3, the DNA is TGTGCCACAGACAGGGGTTTTAATGAAAAACTGTTTTTT. This translates into CATDRGFNEKLFF.

This chain joins TRBV7-3 and TRBJ2-2, with TRBD1 matching 7 bases. V dropped 2 bases and J dropped 6; count of bases not matched to a gene: 3. The CDR3 loop spans 14 amino acids. Germline lookup yields CDR1 SGHTA and CDR2 FQGTGA. This CDR3 is CASSLLGGAGELFF. CDR3 DNA: TGTGCCAGCAGCTTACTAGGGGGCGCCGGGGAGCTGTTTTTT. Full variable domain (remainder filled in from reference TRBV7-3 and TRBJ2-2): GAGVSQTPSNKVTEKGKYVELRCDPISGHTALYWYRQSLGQGPEFLIYFQGTGAADDSGLPNDRFFAVRPEGSVSTLKIQRTERGDSAVYLCASSLLGGAGELFFGEGSRLTVL.